The T cell receptor beta chain described here comes from a study of T cell changes during pregnancy in multiple sclerosis. Clones were sequenced by immunoSEQ multiplex PCR, and TCRdb holds only the in-frame ones, with some missing. The sample consists of 20,000 to 30,000 clones, 90% of them appearing once. Trimming took 1 base from V and 4 from J, leaving 11 bases between them. Per germline, CDR1 SGHDN and CDR2 FVKESK. The CDR3 is 14 amino acids. The sample in question was CD8+ T cells from peripheral blood mononuclear cells, obtained in the third trimester of pregnancy. This TCR was sampled from a female donor in good health, enrolled as a control in a pregnancy study. This chain uses TRBV14 with TRBJ2-7; D perhaps matches TRBD2 (6 bases). The CDR3 coding sequence is TGTGCCAGCAGCCAAGGTGCTAGCGTTTACGAGCAGTACTTC. Translated: CASSQGASVYEQYF.